The 4 T cell receptor beta chains in this list originate from one sample, sequenced in a study of chemoradiotherapy in HPV16-positive cancers. Repertoires were generated with immunoSEQ multiplex PCR, while TCRdb's copy carries only in-frame clones and drops some. The sample has under 70,000 clones; over 85% are singletons. Sequenced material: blood, taken from a patient who underwent chemoradiotherapy. The receptors stem from a human donor with HPV-associated anogenital cancer.

This chain uses TRBV15 with TRBJ1-2, with TRBD1 identical over 7 bases. J was trimmed by 4 bases and V by 5 bases; bases with no gene match: 7. CDR1 is LNHNV and CDR2 is YYDKDF in the germline V gene (reference sequence). The CDR3 extends over 14 amino acids. In DNA form, the CDR3 reads TGTGCCACCAGCTCCCGACAGGGTTTCTATGGCTACACCTTC. Its translation is CATSSRQGFYGYTF.

The chain has TRBV15 and TRBJ1-4, with D uncertain. There are 15 residues in the CDR3. V lost 0 bases and J 5 bases, leaving 10 bases between the germline ends. Germline CDR1 reads LNHNV; CDR2 reads YYDKDF (reference sequence). The DNA for the CDR3 is TGTGCCACCAGCAGAGATCAAAAAGGGAATGAAAAACTGTTTTTT. Protein product: CATSRDQKGNEKLFF.

The J gene is TRBJ1-2, the V gene TRBV25-1; 8 nucleotides line up with TRBD1. The V and J ends lost 6 bases and 4 bases, in that order; junction bases with no gene match: 4. CDR1 and CDR2 from the germline V gene are MGHDK and SYGVNS. The CDR3 extends over 13 amino acids. In DNA, the CDR3 is TGTGCCAGCAGCCAGGGGGCTGGCTATGGCTACACCTTC. Translation: CASSQGAGYGYTF.

The V and J genes are TRBV2 and TRBJ1-6; weak D call: TRBD1 (5 bases). The germline V gene has CDR1 SNHLY and CDR2 FYNNEI. Trimming took 6 bases from V and 7 from J, leaving 10 bases between them. The CDR3 length is 13 residues. CDR3 nucleotide sequence: TGTGCCAGCAGAAGGGACGGGAATTCACCCCTCCACTTT. Its protein is CASRRDGNSPLHF.